The 8 T cell receptor beta chains given below trace back to one sample, sequenced in a study of CD8+CD57+ T cells in acquired aplastic anemia. Genomic DNA, the template, was used for profiling of the TCR beta VDJ and CDR3. TCRdb recomputed calls from the reads with MiXCR, one row per CDR3 protein. The table lists about 200,000 distinct CDR3 sequences, roughly 35% of them singletons, with 1.1% in the top ten. The sequenced sample was sorted CD4+, CD8+, or CD8+CD57+ T cells (not recorded which) from PBMCs. Receptors originate from a human donor in good health, serving as a control.

A single count supports this clonotype. This sequence joins TRBV29-1 and TRBJ2-5; 11 bases map to TRBD2. CDR1 and CDR2 from the germline V gene are SQVTM and ANQGSEA. This CDR3 spans 13 amino acids. The V and J ends lost 4 bases and 9 bases, in that order; junction bases with no gene match: 7. CDR3 sequence (DNA): TGCAGCGTTGTCGGTAGCGGGGGGGGTGCCCAGTACTTC. Its translation: CSVVGSGGGAQYF.

The chain couples TRBV25-1 to TRBJ2-7, with a weak D call TRBD2 (7 bases). Between the trimmed V and J ends, which lost 6 bases and 2 bases, there was a span of 20 bases. The CDR3 consists of 16 residues. Germline V CDR1 and CDR2: MGHDK, SYGVNS. CDR3 in amino acids: CASSVEGGDPPYEQYF. The CDR3 region has the DNA TGTGCCAGCAGCGTTGAGGGGGGGGACCCCCCCTACGAGCAGTACTTC.

This clonotype was seen at least ten times. The chain couples TRBV2 to TRBJ2-7; 8 positions agree with TRBD2. V was pared by 2 bases and J by 1 base, with 4 bases of the junction left unmatched. The CDR3 runs 15 residues. Germline values: CDR1 SNHLY, CDR2 FYNNEI. The CDR3 DNA reads TGTGCCAGCAGTGAAATTGCGGGAGGATCCTACGAGCAGTACTTC. Translation: CASSEIAGGSYEQYF.

This clonotype was seen many times. This chain uses TRBV25-1 with TRBJ1-1; 12 bases are shared with TRBD1. Losses at the gene ends were 1 base for V and 6 bases for J; bases not matched to a gene: 9. CDR3 length: 17 residues. Looked up from germline, CDR1 is MGHDK and CDR2 is SYGVNS. CDR3 loop: CASSEWGTGGSIAEAFF. CDR3 nucleotide sequence: TGTGCCAGCAGTGAATGGGGGACAGGGGGCTCGATTGCTGAAGCTTTCTTT.

V gene TRBV7-3 combines with J gene TRBJ1-2; 7 nucleotides agree with TRBD1. J was trimmed by 4 bases and V by 0 bases; bases with no gene match: 8. Germline V lookup: CDR1 SGHTA, CDR2 FQGTGA. CDR3 length equals 16 residues. The CDR3 nucleotides are TGTGCCAGCAGCTTAACCTACGGACAGGAACGCTATGGCTACACCTTC. Its translation is CASSLTYGQERYGYTF.

This clonotype was picked up a small number of times. This sequence joins TRBV12-3 or TRBV12-4 and TRBJ2-6; the match to TRBD1 covers 7 bases. Trimming removed 6 bases from V and 0 bases from J; junction bases left unmatched: 5. This CDR3 contains 16 residues. CDR3 nucleotides: TGTGCCAGCAGACTAGGACAGGTCTCTGGGGCCAACGTCCTGACTTTC. Translated: CASRLGQVSGANVLTF.

In its sample, this clonotype was seen a few times. The J gene is TRBJ1-1, the V gene TRBV11-1; a possible D gene is TRBD1 (5 bases). Trimming stripped 4 bases from V and 8 bases from J, with 23 bases between. CDR1 is SGHAT, CDR2 FQDESV, per germline (reference sequence). CDR3 length: 16 residues. CDR3 nucleotide sequence: TGTGCCAGCAGCTCGATAAACAGGCCTCCAGCAGCCGAAGCTTTCTTT. This codes for CASSSINRPPAAEAFF.

To note about this clonotype: At one of its ends the junction is not consistent with the germline gene, which may arise from a read error. The chain recombines TRBV10-1 with TRBJ1-1; 8 bases fit TRBD1. This CDR3 contains 16 residues. Germline V CDR1 and CDR2: WNHNN, SYGVQD (reference sequence). The CDR3 loop is CASSESRTGKNTGAFF. As DNA, the CDR3 is TGCGCCAGCAGTGAGTCCCGGACAGGGAAGAACACTGGAGCTTTCTTC.